This entry lists 32 T cell receptor beta chains sequenced from one sample in a study of shared clonotypes between healthy human individuals. Profiling relied on immunoSEQ multiplex PCR, and the TCRdb table lists in-frame clones only, not all of them. Here the sample spans nearly 2 million clones, less than 95% being singletons. CD45RO-negative CD8 cells positively selected for CCR7 made up the naive population, which excluded terminally differentiated effector memory CD45RA+ cells. Material for sequencing was naive CD8+ T cells sorted from blood. All receptors derive from a man in his late teens or twenties in good health.

This chain joins TRBV5-5 and TRBJ2-7; D gene uncertain. This CDR3 is built from 13 residues. Per germline, CDR1 SGHKS and CDR2 YYEKEE (reference sequence). V lost 2 bases, J lost 6 bases, and 12 bases lay in between. The CDR3 sequence: CASSFWVGGEQYF. The CDR3 nucleotides read TGTGCCAGCAGCTTTTGGGTCGGCGGCGAGCAGTACTTC.

This chain connects TRBV11-2 to TRBJ1-2; D is perhaps TRBD1 (5 bases). CDR1 is SGHAT and CDR2 is FQNNGV in the germline V gene. This CDR3 spans 14 amino acids. The germline V and J ends were trimmed by 3 bases and 6 bases, with 14 bases remaining between them. CDR3 loop: CASSFGTLLHGYTF. The DNA for the CDR3 is TGTGCCAGCAGCTTCGGGACCTTACTTCATGGCTACACCTTC.

This clone has just a few counts. This chain links TRBV5-4 with TRBJ1-2; 7 nucleotides agree with TRBD1. This CDR3 spans 15 amino acids. Trimming cost V 4 bases and J 2 bases; bases outside gene matches: 8. Germline CDR1 is SGHNT and CDR2 is YYREEE (reference sequence). CDR3 sequence: CASSHDTGENYGYTF. The DNA for the CDR3 is TGTGCCAGCAGCCACGACACAGGGGAAAACTATGGCTACACCTTC.

V usage is TRBV6-6 and J usage is TRBJ2-1; the match to TRBD1 covers 12 bases. This CDR3 has 14 residues. Germline CDR1 MNHNY, CDR2 SVGAGI (reference sequence). With V trimmed by 3 bases and J by 9 bases, 3 bases remained unmatched. The CDR3: CASSYGTGGFEQFF. Written as DNA, the CDR3 is TGTGCCAGCAGTTATGGGACAGGGGGCTTTGAGCAGTTCTTC.

The chain couples TRBV4-3 to TRBJ2-1, with 7 bases aligning to TRBD2. CDR3 size: 18 residues. Germline V CDR1 and CDR2: LGHNA, YSLEER. The ends lost 0 bases at V and 4 bases at J; junction bases unmatched: 12. CDR3 amino acids: CASSQDWGGMDEYNEQFF. The CDR3 DNA follows: TGCGCCAGCAGCCAAGATTGGGGAGGGATGGATGAGTACAATGAGCAGTTCTTC.

The gene calls are TRBV7-2 and TRBJ2-7; TRBD2 agrees at 7 bases. V trimming: 8 bases; J trimming: 6 bases; junction bases outside the gene matches: 13. In germline, CDR1 is SGHTA, CDR2 FQGNSA. This CDR3 region has 14 residues. CDR3 bases: TGTGCCAGCTCCACTGGGACTATCTCTTTCGAGCAGTACTTC. It encodes CASSTGTISFEQYF.

This clone showed up just once. The J gene is TRBJ2-4, the V gene TRBV19; D gene uncertain. The CDR3 totals 15 residues. The germline V gene has CDR1 LNHDA and CDR2 SQIVND (reference sequence). V was clipped by 3 bases and J by 1 base, with 10 bases between them. CDR3 in DNA: TGTGCCAGTAGTATTATGGCGACTGCCAAAAACATTCAGTACTTC. It yields the protein CASSIMATAKNIQYF.

A single count supports this clone. This rearrangement joins TRBV30 to TRBJ2-1, with 9 bases matching TRBD2. V lost 5 bases, J lost 9 bases, and 2 bases stayed unmatched. The CDR3 is 11 amino acids. Germline V gives CDR1 GTSNPN, CDR2 SVGIG (reference sequence). The CDR3 DNA is TGTGCCTGGGGACTAGCGTTTGAGCAGTTCTTC. It specifies CAWGLAFEQFF.

The rearrangement joins TRBV7-8 to TRBJ1-3; D not certain. CDR1 is SGHVS, CDR2 FQNEAQ, per germline. This CDR3 comprises 15 residues. Trimming left V 1 base short and J 0 bases short, with 7 bases between. CDR3 sequence: CASSLGSASGNTIYF. As DNA, the CDR3 is TGTGCCAGCAGCTTAGGTTCGGCCTCTGGAAACACCATATATTTT.

V usage is TRBV28 and J usage is TRBJ2-1, with TRBD2 as a possible D gene (6 bases). The CDR3 has 16 amino acids. In germline, CDR1 is MDHEN, CDR2 SYDVKM. V lost 2 bases to trimming and J lost 0 bases, with 11 bases between them. CDR3 in DNA: TGTGCCAGCAGTTTACCGGGGGTCAGCTCCTACAATGAGCAGTTCTTC. This codes for CASSLPGVSSYNEQFF.

The chain couples TRBV7-9 to TRBJ2-7; possible D gene TRBD1, 6 bases. The CDR3 runs to 13 residues. V dropped 3 bases and J dropped 2 bases, with 8 bases sitting between them. In germline, CDR1 is SEHNR, CDR2 FQNEAQ (reference sequence). The CDR3: CASSFRTAYEQYF. CDR3 sequence (DNA): TGTGCCAGCAGCTTCCGGACAGCCTACGAGCAGTACTTC.

This chain links TRBV2 with TRBJ2-5, with D unresolved. This CDR3 comprises 12 residues. Germline lookup yields CDR1 SNHLY and CDR2 FYNNEI. Trimming shortened V by 9 bases and J by 5 bases, and 13 bases separated the two germline ends. The CDR3 sequence: CARRAPWETQYF. The CDR3 DNA reads TGTGCCAGACGGGCACCTTGGGAGACCCAGTACTTC.

The chain couples TRBV7-8 to TRBJ2-2; the match to TRBD1 covers 8 bases. This CDR3 is 16 amino acids long. The ends lost 5 bases at V and 5 bases at J; junction bases unmatched: 10. Germline V gene sequence: CDR1 SGHVS, CDR2 FQNEAQ. CDR3 DNA sequence: TGTGCCAGCAGCGTAAGGACAGGGTTGTTTACCGGGGAGCTGTTTTTT. It codes for CASSVRTGLFTGELFF.

The CDR3 loop reads CASSVDGTKNNEQFF. In nucleotides, the CDR3 is TGTGCCAGCAGCGTAGATGGGACAAAAAACAATGAGCAGTTCTTC. This sequence joins TRBV9 and TRBJ2-1; possible D gene TRBD1, 6 bases. This CDR3 is 15 amino acids long. V lost 0 bases and J 5 bases, leaving 12 bases between the germline ends. Germline-derived CDR1 and CDR2 are SGDLS and YYNGEE.

The V and J genes are TRBV27 and TRBJ2-7, with TRBD1 matching over 11 bases. CDR1 and CDR2 (germline): MNHEY, SMNVEV (reference sequence). This CDR3 is 14 amino acids long. The J segment lost 3 bases and the V segment lost 4 bases, leaving 2 bases of the junction unmatched. DNA for the CDR3: TGTGCCAGCAGTTGGACAGGGGGCGACTACGAGCAGTACTTC. Translating it yields CASSWTGGDYEQYF.

The J gene is TRBJ2-7, the V gene TRBV28; tentatively, D is TRBD1 or TRBD2 (5 bases each). The CDR3 is made up of 15 amino acids. V was cut by 5 bases and J by 1 base, with 15 bases left in between. Germline values: CDR1 MDHEN, CDR2 SYDVKM. Written as DNA, the CDR3 is TGTGCCAGCAGTGACTGGGACGGAGTTTCCTACGAGCAGTACTTC. It translates to CASSDWDGVSYEQYF. Combining the CDR3 with reference TRBV28 and TRBJ2-7 gives the whole variable domain DVKVTQSSRYLVKRTGEKVFLECVQDMDHENMFWYRQDPGLGLRLIYFSYDVKMKEKGDIPEGYSVSREKKERFSLILESASTNQTSMYLCASSDWDGVSYEQYFGPGTRLTVT.

This chain connects TRBV9 to TRBJ2-5; perhaps TRBD2 as D (6 bases). Germline values: CDR1 SGDLS, CDR2 YYNGEE. Trimming removed 0 bases at V and 5 bases at J, with 11 bases between. This CDR3 has 14 amino acids. This CDR3 reads CASSVDGGVETQYF. The CDR3 coding sequence is TGTGCCAGCAGCGTAGATGGAGGGGTGGAGACCCAGTACTTC.

The gene calls are TRBV5-1 and TRBJ2-7; perhaps TRBD2 as D (5 bases). This CDR3 is 13 amino acids long. V was clipped by 4 bases and J by 2 bases, with 10 bases between them. CDR1 is SGHRS, CDR2 YFSETQ, per germline. This CDR3 is CASSMRVAYEQYF. The CDR3 DNA is TGCGCCAGCAGCATGAGGGTAGCCTACGAGCAGTACTTC.

The genes are TRBV7-9 and TRBJ1-4; D is possibly TRBD1 (5 bases). The CDR3 runs to 15 residues. CDR1 and CDR2 from the germline V gene are SEHNR and FQNEAQ (reference sequence). V lost 4 bases and J 7 bases, leaving 16 bases between the germline ends. CDR3 nucleotides: TGTGCCAGCAGCTCCCAGGGTGGGGAAAGTGAAAAACTGTTTTTT. It yields the protein CASSSQGGESEKLFF.

This chain connects TRBV6-5 to TRBJ2-7; D is unresolved. The V gene lost 4 bases and the J gene lost 0 bases, with 13 bases spanning the gap. The CDR3 runs to 15 residues. Germline-derived CDR1 and CDR2 are MNHEY and SVGAGI. The CDR3 region is CASSSASLASYEQYF. CDR3 in DNA: TGTGCCAGCAGTTCAGCTTCCCTTGCCTCCTACGAGCAGTACTTC.

This clone was found once. The gene calls are TRBV5-6 and TRBJ1-1; the D is unclear. Germline lookup yields CDR1 SGHDT and CDR2 YYEEEE. This CDR3 is 15 amino acids long. Trimming removed 3 bases from V and 1 base from J, with 13 bases in between. For the CDR3, the DNA is TGTGCCAGCAGCTGGATGGTTTGGGCGAACACTGAAGCTTTCTTT. Its protein is CASSWMVWANTEAFF.

The V and J genes are TRBV7-8 and TRBJ2-7, with 8 bases matching TRBD2. V lost 2 bases and J lost 0; bases outside the gene matches: 6. This CDR3 contains 16 residues. Germline CDR1 and CDR2: SGHVS and FQNEAQ. Here the CDR3 reads CASSLYFGTSSYEQYF. The CDR3 region has the DNA TGTGCCAGCAGCTTATACTTCGGGACTAGCTCCTACGAGCAGTACTTC.

This chain links TRBV13 with TRBJ2-7; possibly TRBD1 for D (6 bases). This CDR3 comprises 14 residues. The germline V gene encodes CDR1 PRHDT and CDR2 FYEKMQ (reference sequence). Trimming pared 2 bases from V and 0 bases from J, leaving 8 bases between. CDR3 coding DNA: TGTGCCAGCAGCTTATGGGACACCTCCTACGAGCAGTACTTC. The encoded protein is CASSLWDTSYEQYF.

On this clone: Other DNA sequences in the sample encode the same CDR3. J is TRBJ2-7 and V is TRBV5-6; 8 bases are a match to TRBD2. The CDR3 is 13 amino acids. Germline loops: CDR1 SGHDT, CDR2 YYEEEE. Trimming at V came to 7 bases and at J to 2 bases, leaving 5 bases not matched to a gene. CDR3 amino acids: CASGAGGAYEQYF. As DNA, the CDR3 is TGTGCCAGCGGCGCCGGGGGGGCCTACGAGCAGTACTTC.

The rearrangement links TRBV4-2 to TRBJ2-7; the D is unclear. This CDR3 is 13 amino acids long. Trimming took off 1 base at V and 5 bases at J, with 9 bases between the two ends. Germline assignment: CDR1 LGHNA and CDR2 YNFKEQ. DNA of the CDR3: TGTGCCAGCAGCCAAGGGGGTTTGGACGAGCAGTACTTC. Its protein product is CASSQGGLDEQYF.

A remark on this clone: In the same sample, other DNA sequences code for this CDR3. This chain links TRBV2 with TRBJ2-7; 9 nucleotides align to TRBD1. CDR1 and CDR2 from the germline V gene are SNHLY and FYNNEI. Trimming at V came to 3 bases and at J to 3 bases, leaving 3 bases not matched to a gene. This CDR3 region has 14 residues. DNA for the CDR3: TGTGCCAGCAGTGACCGGGACAGGGTCTACGAGCAGTACTTC. Translating gives CASSDRDRVYEQYF.

The chain employs TRBV29-1 and TRBJ2-1, with 16 bases lining up with TRBD2. The CDR3 consists of 17 residues. The trim removed 4 bases at V and 8 bases at J, leaving 11 bases unmatched. The germline V gene encodes CDR1 SQVTM and CDR2 ANQGSEA. CDR3 bases: TGCAGCGTTGTGGGACTAGCGGGGGGGCTGTCTATCCATGAGCAGTTCTTC. It encodes CSVVGLAGGLSIHEQFF.

This chain joins TRBV2 and TRBJ2-7; maybe TRBD1 (5 bases). The V and J ends lost 5 bases and 2 bases respectively, with 19 bases between them. Germline-derived CDR1 and CDR2 are SNHLY and FYNNEI. The CDR3 spans 16 residues. In DNA, the CDR3 is TGTGCCAGCAGTCCTCTTCCTTTGACAGACACCTACGAGCAGTACTTC. This codes for CASSPLPLTDTYEQYF.

In the case of this clone: Other DNA sequences from this sample encode an identical CDR3 as well. The CDR3 loop is CASSVGRNTGELFF. The DNA for the CDR3 is TGTGCCAGCAGCGTAGGCAGAAACACCGGGGAGCTGTTTTTT. V and J are TRBV9 and TRBJ2-2; D remains unclear. CDR1 is SGDLS and CDR2 is YYNGEE in the germline V gene. V was pared by 0 bases and J by 2 bases, with 5 bases between. The length of the CDR3 is 14 residues.

The chain carries TRBV13 and TRBJ1-4, with 9 nucleotides matching TRBD1. The length of the CDR3 is 15 residues. V lost 5 bases to trimming and J lost 8 bases; unmatched junction nucleotides: 9. Germline assignment: CDR1 PRHDT and CDR2 FYEKMQ (reference sequence). The CDR3 here is CASSAPGQGFEKLFF. For the CDR3, the DNA is TGTGCCAGCAGCGCACCGGGACAGGGCTTCGAAAAACTGTTTTTT.

A word on this clone: This sample also contains other DNA sequences that code for the same CDR3. The J gene is TRBJ1-1, the V gene TRBV5-1; 7 bases agree with TRBD1. The V gene end was trimmed by 3 bases and the J gene end by 4 bases; junction bases not matched to a gene: 0. Germline lookup yields CDR1 SGHRS and CDR2 YFSETQ. This CDR3 is built from 12 residues. CDR3 sequence: CASSWTGTEAFF. CDR3 nucleotide sequence: TGCGCCAGCAGCTGGACAGGCACTGAAGCTTTCTTT.

There are a few counts of this clone. This chain links TRBV9 with TRBJ1-2, with 9 bases fitting TRBD1. Germline assignment: CDR1 SGDLS and CDR2 YYNGEE. The trim removed 4 bases at V and 7 bases at J, leaving 14 bases unmatched. The CDR3 length is 16 residues. CDR3: CASSIRRDRDDGGYTF. Written as DNA, the CDR3 is TGTGCCAGCAGCATACGCCGGGACAGGGATGACGGTGGCTACACCTTC. Combining the CDR3 with reference TRBV9 and TRBJ1-2 gives the whole variable domain DSGVTQTPKHLITATGQRVTLRCSPRSGDLSVYWYQQSLDQGLQFLIQYYNGEERAKGNILERFSAQQFPDLHSELNLSSLELGDSALYFCASSIRRDRDDGGYTFGSGTRLTVV.